The T cell receptor beta chain described here comes from a study of identical twins' blood T cells. TCRdb re-called the 5' RACE reads through MiXCR, storing one row per CDR3 protein. Of 300,000 to 450,000 distinct CDR3 sequences listed, over 25% were seen once; the top ten hold 5.5% to 7%. V trimming: 2 bases; J trimming: 4 bases; junction bases outside the gene matches: 2. Germline loops: CDR1 MRHNA, CDR2 SNTAGT. The CDR3 extends over 15 amino acids. The source of this sequence is a woman aged 18-50 years in good health. The V call is TRBV6-4, the J call TRBJ2-3; 11 nucleotides line up with TRBD1. The sample comprised PBMCs. CDR3 amino acids: CASSDGQGAPDTQYF. CDR3 nucleotides: TGTGCCAGCAGTGACGGACAGGGGGCTCCAGATACGCAGTATTTT.